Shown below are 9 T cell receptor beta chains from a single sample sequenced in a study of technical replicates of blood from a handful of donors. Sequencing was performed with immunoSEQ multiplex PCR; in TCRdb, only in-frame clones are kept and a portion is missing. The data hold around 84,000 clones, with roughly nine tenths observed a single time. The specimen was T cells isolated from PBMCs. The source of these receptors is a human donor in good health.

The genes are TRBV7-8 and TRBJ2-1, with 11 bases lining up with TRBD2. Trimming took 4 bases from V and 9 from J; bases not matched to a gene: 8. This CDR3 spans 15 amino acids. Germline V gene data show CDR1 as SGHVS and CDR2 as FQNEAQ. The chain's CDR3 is CASSSLAGVSSEQFF. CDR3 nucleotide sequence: TGTGCCAGCAGCTCACTAGCGGGAGTGAGTAGTGAGCAGTTCTTC.

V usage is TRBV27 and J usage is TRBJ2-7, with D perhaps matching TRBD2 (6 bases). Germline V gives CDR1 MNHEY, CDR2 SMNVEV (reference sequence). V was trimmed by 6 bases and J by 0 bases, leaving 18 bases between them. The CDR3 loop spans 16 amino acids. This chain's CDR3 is CASSPLEGLHSYEQYF. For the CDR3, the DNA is TGTGCCAGCAGCCCCCTCGAGGGACTCCACTCCTACGAGCAGTACTTC.

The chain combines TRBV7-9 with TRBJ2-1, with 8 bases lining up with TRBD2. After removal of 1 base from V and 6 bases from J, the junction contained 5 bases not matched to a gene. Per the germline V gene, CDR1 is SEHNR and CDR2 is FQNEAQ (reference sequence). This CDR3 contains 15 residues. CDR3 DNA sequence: TGTGCCAGCAGCTTAGAGACTAGCGCCATCAATGAGCAGTTCTTC. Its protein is CASSLETSAINEQFF.

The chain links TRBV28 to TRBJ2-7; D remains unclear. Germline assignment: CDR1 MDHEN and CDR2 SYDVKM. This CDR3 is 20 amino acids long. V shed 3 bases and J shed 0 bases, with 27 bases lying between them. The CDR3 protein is CASSLVARPLTVPSSYEQYF. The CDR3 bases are TGTGCCAGCAGTTTGGTAGCCCGACCCCTAACCGTCCCGTCCTCCTACGAGCAGTACTTC. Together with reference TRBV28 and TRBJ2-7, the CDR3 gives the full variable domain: DVKVTQSSRYLVKRTGEKVFLECVQDMDHENMFWYRQDPGLGLRLIYFSYDVKMKEKGDIPEGYSVSREKKERFSLILESASTNQTSMYLCASSLVARPLTVPSSYEQYFGPGTRLTVT.

The CDR3 spells CASSSQDLSGANVLTF. The CDR3 nucleotides read TGTGCCAGCAGTTCCCAAGACTTATCTGGGGCCAACGTCCTGACTTTC. J is TRBJ2-6 and V is TRBV28; no firm D call. Trimming took off 4 bases at V and 1 base at J, with 11 bases between the two ends. Germline values: CDR1 MDHEN, CDR2 SYDVKM. This CDR3 is 16 amino acids long. The complete variable domain, with remaining parts taken from reference TRBV28 and TRBJ2-6, reads DVKVTQSSRYLVKRTGEKVFLECVQDMDHENMFWYRQDPGLGLRLIYFSYDVKMKEKGDIPEGYSVSREKKERFSLILESASTNQTSMYLCASSSQDLSGANVLTFGAGSRLTVL.

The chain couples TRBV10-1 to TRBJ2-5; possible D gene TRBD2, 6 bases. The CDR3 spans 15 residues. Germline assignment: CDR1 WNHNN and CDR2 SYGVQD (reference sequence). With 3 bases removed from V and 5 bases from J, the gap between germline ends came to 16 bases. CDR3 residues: CASSDLEGLGETQYF. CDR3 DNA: TGCGCCAGCAGTGATCTGGAGGGGCTGGGGGAGACCCAGTACTTC.

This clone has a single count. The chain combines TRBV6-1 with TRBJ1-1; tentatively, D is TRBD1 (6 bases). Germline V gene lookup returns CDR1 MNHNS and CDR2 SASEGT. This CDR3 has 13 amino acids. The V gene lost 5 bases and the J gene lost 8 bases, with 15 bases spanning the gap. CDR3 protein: CASSPNRVVEAFF. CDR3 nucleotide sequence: TGTGCCAGCAGTCCTAACAGGGTTGTGGAAGCTTTCTTT.

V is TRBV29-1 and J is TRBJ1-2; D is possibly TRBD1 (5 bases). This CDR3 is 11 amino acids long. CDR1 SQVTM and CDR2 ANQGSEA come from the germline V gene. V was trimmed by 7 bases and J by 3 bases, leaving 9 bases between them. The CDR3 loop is CSASGDYGYTF. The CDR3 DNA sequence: TGCAGCGCTTCGGGGGACTATGGCTACACCTTC.

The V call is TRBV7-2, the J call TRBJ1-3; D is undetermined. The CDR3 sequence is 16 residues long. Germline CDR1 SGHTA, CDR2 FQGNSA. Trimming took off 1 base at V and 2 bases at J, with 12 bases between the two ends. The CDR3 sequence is CASSLVGGSPGNTIYF. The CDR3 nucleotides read TGTGCCAGCAGCTTAGTCGGAGGCAGTCCTGGAAACACCATATATTTT.